One T cell receptor beta chain is described in this entry. What it binds is not known. Each TCR beta cDNA library carried unique molecular identifiers. Out of 1 to 10 million T cells, about 460,000 cDNA molecules were generated. One entry per CDR3 protein, called by TCRdb with MiXCR from the PCR reads. The sample carries some 690,000 distinct CDR3 sequences, approximately 59% recorded once. This entry belongs to a study of post-analysis software for immune sequencing data. Findings of the study overall: Normalized Chao1 diversity in multiple sclerosis patients fell significantly below that of controls. When patients were compared with controls, about five TRBV segments were more frequent, TRBV5-6, TRBV5-1 and TRBV20-1 among them.

The V segment lost 0 bases and the J segment 2 bases; nucleotides outside the gene matches: 5. CDR1 SGHKS and CDR2 YYEKEE come from the germline V gene (reference sequence). The CDR3 loop spans 16 amino acids. The chain uses TRBV5-5 and TRBJ2-7; 10 bases map to TRBD1. The sample consisted of blood. This clonotype was obtained from a girl aged 2-10 years with multiple sclerosis. For the CDR3, the DNA is TGTGCCAGCAGCTTGGCCGCCGGGACAGGGGCCTACGAGCAGTACTTC. It yields the protein CASSLAAGTGAYEQYF. The full variable domain, rest sourced from reference TRBV5-5 and TRBJ2-7, is DAGVTQSPTHLIKTRGQQVTLRCSPISGHKSVSWYQQVLGQGPQFIFQYYEKEERGRGNFPDRFSARQFPNYSSELNVNALLLGDSALYLCASSLAAGTGAYEQYFGPGTRLTVT.